One and the same sample provided the 10 T cell receptor beta chains below, sequenced in a study of cytomegalovirus exposure and HLA in healthy donors. The protocol was immunoSEQ multiplex PCR, while the TCRdb copy is restricted to in-frame clones and leaves out a portion. This sample has under 300,000 clones; approximately 86% occur once, and the top ten carry more than 0.8%. Input material: PBMCs. The receptors originated from a woman aged 18 to 35 in good health and CMV-seronegative.

The gene calls are TRBV5-1 and TRBJ1-1; no definite D call. This CDR3 comprises 14 residues. Deletions cut 1 base from V and 0 bases from J, with 7 bases between. CDR1 is SGHRS, CDR2 YFSETQ, per germline. As DNA, the CDR3 is TGCGCCAGCAGCTTGAGAGTTATGAACACTGAAGCTTTCTTT. Its protein is CASSLRVMNTEAFF.

The gene calls are TRBV27 and TRBJ1-3; no definite D call. CDR3 size: 14 residues. Looked up from germline, CDR1 is MNHEY and CDR2 is SMNVEV (reference sequence). Trimming shortened V by 11 bases and J by 0 bases, and 14 bases separated the two germline ends. CDR3 protein: CACRAVLSGNTIYF. Here the CDR3 DNA reads TGTGCCTGTCGAGCGGTGCTCTCTGGAAACACCATATATTTT.

The genes are TRBV10-2 and TRBJ2-1, with 10 bases fitting TRBD1. Germline CDR1 and CDR2: WSHSY and SAAADI. V shed 4 bases, J shed 1 base, and the junction held 7 bases outside the gene matches. The CDR3 has 17 amino acids. The CDR3 DNA sequence: TGCGCCAGCAGTGGAAATGACAGGGGGCCGTCCTACAATGAGCAGTTCTTC. It yields the protein CASSGNDRGPSYNEQFF.

This clone was seen once. V gene TRBV7-2 combines with J gene TRBJ2-1; 7 nucleotides line up with TRBD1. The CDR3 has 15 amino acids. Trimming at V came to 6 bases and at J to 3 bases, leaving 8 bases not matched to a gene. Germline CDR1 and CDR2: SGHTA and FQGNSA. Here the CDR3 reads CASSLSTGIYNEQFF. The DNA of the CDR3 is TGTGCCAGCAGTTTGTCGACAGGGATCTACAATGAGCAGTTCTTC.

This chain links TRBV5-1 with TRBJ2-1; weak D call: TRBD1 (5 bases). From germline, CDR1 is SGHRS and CDR2 YFSETQ. Trimming removed 0 bases from V and 2 bases from J, with 9 bases in between. The CDR3 contains 15 residues. The CDR3 sequence: CASSLVVGAYNEQFF. The CDR3 region has the DNA TGCGCCAGCAGCTTGGTGGTAGGGGCCTACAATGAGCAGTTCTTC.

This clone was seen a few times. This chain joins TRBV18 and TRBJ2-4; D perhaps matches TRBD2 (6 bases). The V and J ends lost 3 bases and 9 bases respectively, with 24 bases between them. In germline, CDR1 is KGHSH, CDR2 LQKENI. The CDR3 is 17 amino acids. CDR3 region: CASSPYPAGGSNPIQYF. Here the CDR3 DNA reads TGTGCCAGCTCACCCTATCCTGCCGGGGGAAGTAACCCCATTCAGTACTTC.

The J gene is TRBJ2-3, the V gene TRBV28, with 10 bases lining up with TRBD2. Trimming cost V 10 bases and J 3 bases; bases outside gene matches: 4. CDR3 size: 13 residues. Germline CDR1 and CDR2: MDHEN and SYDVKM. For the CDR3, the DNA is TGTGCCACCAGCGGGGGGGGTACAGATACGCAGTATTTT. The encoded protein is CATSGGGTDTQYF.

The J gene is TRBJ1-6, the V gene TRBV15; D call uncertain. Trimming took 0 bases from V and 7 from J, leaving 4 bases between them. The CDR3 length is 13 residues. In germline, CDR1 is LNHNV, CDR2 YYDKDF (reference sequence). Here the CDR3 DNA reads TGTGCCACCAGCAGAGAGGAGAATTCACCCCTCCACTTT. Translating gives CATSREENSPLHF.

The count of this clone is one. V and J are TRBV28 and TRBJ2-6, with D uncertain. Per germline, CDR1 MDHEN and CDR2 SYDVKM. The CDR3 runs to 16 residues. Trimming took 1 base from V and 0 from J, leaving 7 bases between them. CDR3 residues: CASSLFYSSGANVLTF. The DNA of the CDR3 is TGTGCCAGCAGTTTATTTTACAGCTCTGGGGCCAACGTCCTGACTTTC.

The chain carries TRBV30 and TRBJ2-1; 14 nucleotides line up with TRBD2. Per germline, CDR1 GTSNPN and CDR2 SVGIG (reference sequence). V was clipped by 1 base and J by 5 bases; unmatched bases: 4. This CDR3 comprises 16 residues. In DNA form, the CDR3 reads TGTGCCTGGAGTGAAAGACTAGCGGGGGGGGACAATGAGCAGTTCTTC. Its translation: CAWSERLAGGDNEQFF.